This record covers a single TCR beta chain. This clone was seen only once. Its antigen is still unknown. The sample holds no much larger clone one base away, and base qualities are not on file. The protocol used for the library was the immunoSEQ multiplex PCR assay. Following the manufacturer's protocol, the hsTCRB Kit was used to amplify rearranged TCR beta chain sequences. Sequencing of TCRB libraries was carried out on an Illumina MiSeq. Per the source publication's procedure: The proprietary platform of the kit vendor was used for demultiplexing, trimming and gene mapping. In its TCRdb copy, this immuneACCESS table keeps in-frame sequences only and misses some clones. Where compared with another copy, unresolved V genes explain less than half of these, and the others have no known cause. V, J and clone size reflect that table, while D and trimming were determined from the DNA. Present in this sample are 70,000 to 100,000 clones, roughly 87% of which were seen just once. 4.5% to 5.5% of the sample is held by the ten biggest clonotypes.

The CDR3 runs 14 residues from the cysteine to the phenylalanine. The kept DNA is CDR3 alone, 42 bases in frame from the first base. The junction shows trimming of 2 bases on V and 3 bases on J, and the gene matches do not reach 2 bases of it. CDR1 and CDR2, looked up from the germline V gene (reference sequence), are SEHNR and FQNEAQ. The record originates from a study of a mutant IDH1 vaccine in newly diagnosed glioma (dated by TCRdb to the early 2020s). Notes on the research overall: Of the approximately 29 treated patients, approximately 62% were male and around 40% were female, and a mean age of 40.4 years was recorded. Prior to enrollment, standard therapy consisting of radiotherapy alone, temozolomide alone, or radiochemotherapy with temozolomide had been administered to patients, with the combination being received by most patients. Peripheral blood samples were drawn at six visits, namely V03 (baseline), V05, V07, V10, V12 and V13. For exploratory analyses, longitudinal TCRB deep sequencing was carried out in more than 20 treated patients wherever samples were available. Results and caveats for the whole study, not just this receptor: Selection of PBMC samples for TCRB deep sequencing was based on availability. Pseudoprogression seemed to be unrelated to changes in the top peripheral T cell clonotypes found by TCRB sequencing. Immune responses induced by the vaccine were seen in 90% to 95% of patients across multiple MHC alleles. The authors stated that sample limitations prevented analyses of patient blood samples from being reproduced.

Interpreted using the paper, the time point label stands for: baseline, week 1 (first vaccination visit). The treatment or condition label corresponds to: pre-vaccination baseline after standard-of-care therapy. Newly diagnosed WHO grade 3 or 4 IDH1-mutant astrocytomas showing loss of nuclear ATRX were present in the donors. The samples were drawn from NOA16, a multicentre, single-arm, open-label phase I trial in Germany that tested a mutant IDH1 peptide vaccine in humans for the first time. Blood drawn at visit V03 was used as the baseline sample for immunogenicity testing. Genomic DNA for TCRB sequencing was extracted from EDTA blood using the DNeasy Blood and Tissue Kit.

Recombination linked TRBV7-9 to TRBJ1-1; the central 8 bases match TRBD1. Specimen: PBMCs, collected from a glioma patient treated with radiotherapy, temozolomide or both. The TCR comes from a man aged 35-49 years with glioma. Some clones in this sample may be carry-over from other donors' samples. At the DNA level, the sequence is TGTGCCAGCAGCTTACAGGGGGCCTACACTGAAGCTTTCTTT. Protein translation: CASSLQGAYTEAFF.